This T cell receptor beta chain was documented in a study of blood T cell repertoires in COVID-19. This clone was detected once. TCRdb's table, derived via immunoSEQ multiplex PCR, lists solely in-frame clones and lacks some. The repertoire includes 80,000 to 90,000 clones, approximately 86% of them detected once, and about 5.1% sits in the top ten. V was pared by 5 bases and J by 4 bases, with 17 bases between. The CDR3 consists of 16 residues. CDR1 and CDR2 from the germline V gene are LNHNV and YYDKDF (reference sequence). The TCR sequence derives from a man aged 40-49 years with acute or convalescent COVID-19. The V gene is TRBV15, the J gene TRBJ1-4, with a tentative D call TRBD1 (5 bases). Sequencing was done on a sample of peripheral blood. CDR3 sequence: CATSRRKQVLNEKLFF. The CDR3 DNA reads as TGTGCCACCAGCCGCCGCAAACAGGTCCTTAATGAAAAACTGTTTTTT. Full variable domain (rest looked up from reference TRBV15 and TRBJ1-4): DAMVIQNPRYQVTQFGKPVTLSCSQTLNHNVMYWYQQKSSQAPKLLFHYYDKDFNNEADTPDNFQSRRPNTSFCFLDIRSPGLGDTAMYLCATSRRKQVLNEKLFFGSGTQLSVL.